The clone carrying this TCR beta chain was detected ten times or more. Its antigen is unknown. This record belongs to a study of molecular identifiers for immune sequencing clone quantification. About the study: Naive CD8 RNA (around 20,000 or 100,000 cells) was divided into five aliquots, with four sequenced.

Germline CDR1 and CDR2: LGHNA and YNFKEQ. The ends were cut back, 2 bases at V and 5 bases at J, with 7 bases in the middle. The CDR3 runs 13 residues. Bulk TCR library preparation followed previously described methods with listed TCR primers. A single record per CDR3 protein comes from TCRdb applying MiXCR to the PCR reads. The table lists hundreds of thousands of distinct CDR3 sequences, around 25% of them singletons, with about 0.73% in the top ten. Study-wide results and limits: Reportedly, one cell's Jurkat TCR RNA was detected within 1,200,000 naive CD8 cells. Highly expanded clone sizes could be underestimated by identical TCR molecules that share a barcode.

This TCR came from a human donor in good health. Some libraries in this study had Jurkat cell RNA spiked in. The sequenced sample was naive CD8+ T cells from blood, with Jurkat cell RNA spiked in. The subset denotes: FACS-sorted CD8+CD4-CCR7+CD45RA+ naive T cells. The chain links TRBV4-2 to TRBJ1-5; D gene unclear. The CDR3 region has the DNA TGTGCCAGCAGCCAATGGGTTTATCAGCCCCAGCATTTT. It encodes CASSQWVYQPQHF.